This TCR beta chain was profiled in a study of T cells in women clearing cervical HPV infection. In the case of this clone: The CDR3 end is not reached by the read, which stops 3 residues before it; the germline J gene fills it in.

The germline V gene encodes CDR1 DFQATT and CDR2 SNEGSKA (reference sequence). The CDR3 contains 14 residues. V was pared by 8 bases and J by 2 bases, with 17 bases between. This table comes from immunoSEQ multiplex PCR, and its TCRdb copy is limited to in-frame clones, with some not included. The data include 15,000 to 20,000 clones; the top ten clones carry less than 20%. Sequencing input: blood buffy coat. The chain combines TRBV20-1 with TRBJ2-3; TRBD2 is a possible D gene (6 bases). The receptor comes from a woman between 18 and 70 years old with a cervical HPV16 infection that either progressed to CIN3+ or cleared (not recorded which). The CDR3 bases that were read are TGCAGTCTATCACGGAGGGTAGACACAGATACG. It is translated as CSLSRRVDTDT. The full CDR3 is CSLSRRVDTDTQYF.